A selection of T cell receptor beta chains follows, all from one sample in a study of spatial heterogeneity in lung cancer. TCRdb used MiXCR to reprocess the 5' RACE reads, holding one entry per CDR3 protein. In the table there are nearly 25,000 distinct CDR3 sequences, around 10% of which are singletons. The specimen was lung tumor tissue, collected at surgery. The receptors derive from a male donor with early-stage non-small cell lung cancer. Each CDR3 is given with its conserved first and last residue.

j_call,v_call,cdr3_length,cdr3_aa
TRBJ2-7,TRBV6-5,12,CASRLGNREQYF
TRBJ2-7,TRBV5-4,15,CASSSGTGNSYEQYF
TRBJ2-4,TRBV7-9,17,CASSPWTGIFGKNIQYF
TRBJ2-6,TRBV12-3/TRBV12-4,14,CASRPRAGANVLTF
TRBJ2-3,TRBV15,15,CATSRDLETAFPQYF
TRBJ1-1,TRBV28,13,CASSYRRGTEAFF
TRBJ2-7,TRBV27,12,CASSLSGGEQYF
TRBJ2-5,TRBV5-1,18,CASSLFPPKDGRLETQYF
TRBJ2-3,TRBV5-1,16,CASSLRFVVNTDTQYF
TRBJ1-5,TRBV28,16,CASSFPGQGVNQPQHF
TRBJ1-4,TRBV7-9,15,CASSFEGGRGEKLFF
TRBJ2-3,TRBV5-1,15,CASSYRLARTDTQYF
TRBJ2-1,TRBV19,12,CASSTPWGEQFF
TRBJ2-7,TRBV7-2,15,CASSYPGLAGGKQYF
TRBJ1-2,TRBV5-6,15,CASRLRQGFNYGYTF
TRBJ2-2,TRBV15,17,CATSNPSGQGLTGELFF
TRBJ2-7,TRBV6-1,15,CASSVIGPPSYEQYF
TRBJ2-6,TRBV9,18,CASSVGYGLGAGANVLTF
TRBJ1-4,TRBV7-8,15,CASSLVRGLNEKLFF
TRBJ1-2,TRBV28,13,CASSLPAGAGYTF
TRBJ2-1,TRBV12-3/TRBV12-4,13,CASTSSTSNEQFF
TRBJ2-3,TRBV27,15,CASSSLTRVTHTQYF
TRBJ1-1,TRBV11-2,15,CASSLDVTLNTEAFF
TRBJ1-1,TRBV7-6,15,CASSLHRVGYTEAFF
TRBJ1-1,TRBV5-4,14,CASSIQGVGAEAFF
TRBJ2-7,TRBV3-1,14,CASSQGYSDYEQYF
TRBJ1-2,TRBV6-2/TRBV6-3,13,CASSPHPSYGYTF
TRBJ1-5,TRBV7-9,14,CASRRDGGNQPQHF
TRBJ2-7,TRBV3-2,16,CASSRQLRDTSYEQYF
TRBJ2-3,TRBV5-1,15,CASSLTGLRSDTQYF
TRBJ2-1,TRBV28,17,CASSPPSGRGSYNEQFF
TRBJ1-5,TRBV6-2/TRBV6-3,14,CASSSQGVGQPQHF
TRBJ2-2,TRBV5-6,17,CASSWGLSEANTGELFF
TRBJ2-3,TRBV10-3,15,CAISSSSGTTDTQYF
TRBJ2-7,TRBV5-6,12,CASNLWGYEQYF
TRBJ2-1,TRBV19,15,CASSTGDRGRDEQFF
TRBJ2-2,TRBV20-1,16,CSAPPLAGHGTGELFF
TRBJ2-3,TRBV6-7,15,CASSYFKRSTDTQYF
TRBJ2-5,TRBV6-2/TRBV6-3,15,CASSPGTGGAETQYF
TRBJ2-2,TRBV6-2/TRBV6-3,15,CASSSLLAYTGELFF